The 12 T cell receptor beta chains given below trace back to one sample, sequenced in a study of cytomegalovirus exposure and HLA in healthy donors. The protocol was immunoSEQ multiplex PCR, while the TCRdb copy is restricted to in-frame clones and leaves out a portion. The repertoire consists of 65,000 to 75,000 clones, with around 93% occurring once and the leading ten covering under 5.5%. Sequencing was carried out using PBMCs. These receptors all come from a man aged 18-30 years in good health and CMV-seropositive.

V usage is TRBV2 and J usage is TRBJ2-5; 12 positions agree with TRBD2. The V segment lost 6 bases and the J segment 2 bases; nucleotides outside the gene matches: 4. The CDR3 runs to 15 residues. Per the germline V gene, CDR1 is SNHLY and CDR2 is FYNNEI. The CDR3 sequence is CASSTGTSGQETQYF. CDR3 DNA: TGTGCCAGCAGCACCGGGACTAGCGGGCAAGAGACCCAGTACTTC. Together with reference TRBV2 and TRBJ2-5, the CDR3 gives the full variable domain: EPEVTQTPSHQVTQMGQEVILRCVPISNHLYFYWYRQILGQKVEFLVSFYNNEISEKSEIFDDQFSVERPDGSNFTLKIRSTKLEDSAMYFCASSTGTSGQETQYFGPGTRLLVL.

The table lists this clone with a few counts. The V and J genes are TRBV15 and TRBJ1-4, with D hard to call. CDR3 length equals 15 residues. The V end was cut by 1 base, the J end by 0 bases, with 6 bases between. Looked up from germline, CDR1 is LNHNV and CDR2 is YYDKDF (reference sequence). CDR3 protein: CATSRGATTNEKLFF. The CDR3 nucleotides are TGTGCCACCAGCAGAGGGGCCACAACTAATGAAAAACTGTTTTTT.

J is TRBJ2-1 and V is TRBV7-8; TRBD2 aligns across 10 bases. The V and J ends lost 7 bases and 4 bases, in that order; junction bases with no gene match: 10. The germline gives CDR1 SGHVS, CDR2 FQNEAQ. This CDR3 is 16 amino acids long. The CDR3, as DNA: TGTGCCAGCACCCTAGGGGCTAGCGGGAGTTACAATGAGCAGTTCTTC. This gives the protein CASTLGASGSYNEQFF.

CDR3 region: CASSYGLAGEGTQYF. The CDR3 bases are TGTGCCAGCAGCTACGGACTAGCGGGAGAAGGTACGCAGTATTTT. V and J are TRBV7-3 and TRBJ2-3; TRBD2 matches 13 bases. J gave up 8 bases and V 4 bases, and 6 bases lay outside the gene matches. CDR1 SGHTA and CDR2 FQGTGA come from the germline V gene. The CDR3 loop spans 15 amino acids.

This chain uses TRBV19 with TRBJ1-5; D gene uncertain. This CDR3 has 12 amino acids. The V end was cut by 5 bases, the J end by 6 bases, with 8 bases between. Looked up from germline, CDR1 is LNHDA and CDR2 is SQIVND (reference sequence). The CDR3 DNA reads as TGTGCCAGTAGTCCAGCGAGTCAGCCCCAGCATTTT. Its protein product is CASSPASQPQHF.

In its sample, this clone was seen a few times. This sequence joins TRBV27 and TRBJ2-7, with a tentative D call TRBD1 (6 bases). This CDR3 spans 15 amino acids. Trimming left V 2 bases short and J 6 bases short, with 17 bases between. The germline CDR1 and CDR2 sequences are MNHEY and SMNVEV (reference sequence). As DNA, the CDR3 is TGTGCCAGCAGTTTACTAGGGTCTCTGGGGGCCGAGCAGTACTTC. Translating it yields CASSLLGSLGAEQYF.

The chain is built from TRBV28 and TRBJ1-1; D is perhaps TRBD1 (5 bases). Trimming stripped 7 bases from V and 9 bases from J, with 18 bases between. The CDR3 extends over 13 amino acids. Germline-derived CDR1 and CDR2 are MDHEN and SYDVKM. The CDR3 region is CASTGTFDRKAFF. The CDR3 region has the DNA TGTGCCAGCACCGGTACTTTCGACAGAAAAGCTTTCTTT.

V usage is TRBV2 and J usage is TRBJ1-4; 7 bases line up with TRBD1. Per germline, CDR1 SNHLY and CDR2 FYNNEI. V trimming: 6 bases; J trimming: 3 bases; junction bases outside the gene matches: 7. The CDR3 has 15 residues. The CDR3 loop is CASSPRDRANEKLFF. CDR3 sequence (DNA): TGTGCCAGCAGCCCAAGGGACAGAGCTAATGAAAAACTGTTTTTT.

The chain links TRBV30 to TRBJ2-3; 8 positions agree with TRBD2. This CDR3 spans 14 amino acids. Trimming took 1 base from V and 9 from J; bases not matched to a gene: 9. Germline V CDR1 and CDR2: GTSNPN, SVGIG (reference sequence). Here the CDR3 reads CAWSDGGAGDTQYF. For the CDR3, the DNA is TGTGCCTGGAGTGATGGGGGAGCGGGAGACACGCAGTATTTT.

V is TRBV6-4 and J is TRBJ2-3, with D possibly being TRBD2 (6 bases). V was clipped by 0 bases and J by 0 bases, with 7 bases between them. CDR3 size: 15 residues. Germline assignment: CDR1 MRHNA and CDR2 SNTAGT. The CDR3 region is CASSDSLASTDTQYF. The CDR3 DNA reads TGTGCCAGCAGTGACTCCCTAGCGAGCACAGATACGCAGTATTTT.

The chain combines TRBV7-3 with TRBJ2-3; 9 bases fit TRBD2. The length of the CDR3 is 18 residues. V was clipped by 0 bases and J by 2 bases; unmatched bases: 9. Germline assignment: CDR1 SGHTA and CDR2 FQGTGA. CDR3 nucleotides: TGTGCCAGCAGCTTAACCCCGGGTAGCGGGGGTGACACAGATACGCAGTATTTT. This encodes CASSLTPGSGGDTDTQYF.

Remarks on this clone: An end of the junction differs from the germline gene, which may be a read error. This chain connects TRBV6-1 to TRBJ2-7; the D gene is possibly TRBD1 (6 bases). Germline CDR1 and CDR2: MNHNS and SASEGT. The CDR3 is made up of 13 amino acids. The CDR3 spells CASSSDSPGERYF. CDR3 nucleotide sequence: TGTGCCAGCAGTTCGGACAGTCCCGGTGAGCGGTACTTC.